This T cell receptor (beta chain) was recovered during a study of T cell changes during pregnancy in multiple sclerosis. Germline V gene data show CDR1 as LNHDA and CDR2 as SQIVND (reference sequence). V was pared by 9 bases and J by 4 bases, with 12 bases between. The CDR3 length is 12 residues. Measured with immunoSEQ multiplex PCR; TCRdb has only the in-frame clones, and not every one. The table lists approximately 99,000 clones, approximately 95% of them singletons. The sequence derives from a female donor with multiple sclerosis, enrolled in a pregnancy study. This chain joins TRBV19 and TRBJ1-2, with D possibly TRBD1 on 5 matching bases. The sample here was peripheral blood, taken after pregnancy. The CDR3 reads CASRQTLYGYTF. CDR3 DNA: TGTGCCAGCAGACAGACACTCTATGGCTACACCTTC.